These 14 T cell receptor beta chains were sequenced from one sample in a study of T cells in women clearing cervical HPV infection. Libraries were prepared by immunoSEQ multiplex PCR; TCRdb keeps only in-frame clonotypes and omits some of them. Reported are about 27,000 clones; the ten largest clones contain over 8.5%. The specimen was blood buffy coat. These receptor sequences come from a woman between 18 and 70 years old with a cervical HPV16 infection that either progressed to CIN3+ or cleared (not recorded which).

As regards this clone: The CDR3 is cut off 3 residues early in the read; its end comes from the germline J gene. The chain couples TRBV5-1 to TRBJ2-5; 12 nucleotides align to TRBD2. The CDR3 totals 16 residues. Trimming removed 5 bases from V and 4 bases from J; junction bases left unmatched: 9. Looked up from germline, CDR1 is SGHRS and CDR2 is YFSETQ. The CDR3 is CASRQLAGGQAETQYF. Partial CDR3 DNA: TGCGCCAGCAGGCAGCTAGCGGGAGGGCAGGCAGAGACC.

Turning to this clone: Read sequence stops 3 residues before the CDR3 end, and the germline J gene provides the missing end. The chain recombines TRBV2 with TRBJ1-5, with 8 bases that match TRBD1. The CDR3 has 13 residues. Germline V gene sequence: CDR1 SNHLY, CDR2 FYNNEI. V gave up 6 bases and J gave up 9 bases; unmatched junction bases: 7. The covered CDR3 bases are TGTGCCAGCAGCGAGGACAGGGCAGGGCCC. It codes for CASSEDRAGP. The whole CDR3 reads CASSEDRAGPQHF.

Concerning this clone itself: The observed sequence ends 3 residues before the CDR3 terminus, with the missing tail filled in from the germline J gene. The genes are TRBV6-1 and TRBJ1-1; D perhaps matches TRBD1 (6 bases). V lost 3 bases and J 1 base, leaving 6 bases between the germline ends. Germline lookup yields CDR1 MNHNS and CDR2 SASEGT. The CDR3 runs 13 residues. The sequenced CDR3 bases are TGTGCCAGCAGTGAGACAGGGAACACTGAA. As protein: CASSETGNTE. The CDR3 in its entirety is CASSETGNTEAFF.

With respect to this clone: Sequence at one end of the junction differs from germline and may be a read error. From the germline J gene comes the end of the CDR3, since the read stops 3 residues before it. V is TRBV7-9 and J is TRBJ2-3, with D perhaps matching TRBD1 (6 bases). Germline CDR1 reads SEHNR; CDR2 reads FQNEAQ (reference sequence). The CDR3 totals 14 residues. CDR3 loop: CSSSLQGGRETQYF. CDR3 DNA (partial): TGTTCCAGCAGCTTACAGGGTGGGCGAGAGACG.

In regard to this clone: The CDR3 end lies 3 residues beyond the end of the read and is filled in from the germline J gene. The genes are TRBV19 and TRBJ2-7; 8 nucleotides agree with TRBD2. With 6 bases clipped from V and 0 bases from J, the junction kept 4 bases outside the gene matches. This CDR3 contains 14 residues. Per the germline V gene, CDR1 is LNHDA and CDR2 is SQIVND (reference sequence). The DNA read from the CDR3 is TGTGCCAGTAGGTCGAGCGGGAGCTCCTACGAG. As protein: CASRSSGSSYE. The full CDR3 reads CASRSSGSSYEQYF.

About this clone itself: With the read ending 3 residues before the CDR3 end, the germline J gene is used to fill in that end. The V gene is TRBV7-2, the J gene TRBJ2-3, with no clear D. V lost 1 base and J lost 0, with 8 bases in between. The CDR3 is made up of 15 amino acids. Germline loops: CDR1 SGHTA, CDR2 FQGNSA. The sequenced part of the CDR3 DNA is TGTGCCAGCAGCTTAGGAACGACTAGCACAGATACG. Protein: CASSLGTTSTDT. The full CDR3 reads CASSLGTTSTDTQYF.

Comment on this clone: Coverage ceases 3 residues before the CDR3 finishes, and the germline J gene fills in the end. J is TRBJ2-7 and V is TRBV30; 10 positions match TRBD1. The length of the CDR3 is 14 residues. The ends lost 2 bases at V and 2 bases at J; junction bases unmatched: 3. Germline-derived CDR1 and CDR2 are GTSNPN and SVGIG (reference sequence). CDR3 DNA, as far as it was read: TGTGCCTGGAGTCCCGGGACAGGGGCCTACGAG. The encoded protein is CAWSPGTGAYE. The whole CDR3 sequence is CAWSPGTGAYEQYF.

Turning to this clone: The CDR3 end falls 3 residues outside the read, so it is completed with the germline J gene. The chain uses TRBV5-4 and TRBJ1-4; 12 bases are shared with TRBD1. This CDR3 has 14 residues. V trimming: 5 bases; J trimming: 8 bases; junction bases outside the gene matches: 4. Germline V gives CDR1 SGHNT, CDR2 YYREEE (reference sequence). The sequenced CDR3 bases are TGTGCCAGCAGTTGGGACAGGGGGCAAGAAAAA. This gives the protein CASSWDRGQEK. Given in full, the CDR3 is CASSWDRGQEKLFF.

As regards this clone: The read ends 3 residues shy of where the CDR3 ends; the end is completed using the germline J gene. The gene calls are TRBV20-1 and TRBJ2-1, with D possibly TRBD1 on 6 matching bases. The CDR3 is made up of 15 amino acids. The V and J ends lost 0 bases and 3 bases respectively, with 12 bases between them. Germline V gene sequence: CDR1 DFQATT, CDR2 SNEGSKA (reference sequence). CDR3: CSARDVGAGYNEQFF. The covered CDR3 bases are TGCAGTGCTAGAGATGTGGGGGCGGGCTACAATGAG.

The CDR3 DNA, read in part, is TGCGCCAGCAGCCGCACTAGCGGGGGCACAGATACG. Translation gives CASSRTSGGTDT. From start to end, the CDR3 is CASSRTSGGTDTQYF. The rearrangement joins TRBV5-1 to TRBJ2-3; 10 nucleotides agree with TRBD2. Read data end 3 residues before the CDR3 end; the end is taken from the germline J gene. This CDR3 is built from 15 residues. Germline V gene data show CDR1 as SGHRS and CDR2 as YFSETQ. The junction had 3 bases not matched to a gene; V was cut back by 4 bases and J by 1 base. The full variable domain, in which reference TRBV5-1 and TRBJ2-3 provide the parts outside the CDR3, is KAGVTQTPRYLIKTRGQQVTLSCSPISGHRSVSWYQQTPGQGLQFLFEYFSETQRNKGNFPGRFSGRQFSNSRSEMNVSTLELGDSALYLCASSRTSGGTDTQYFGPGTRLTVL.

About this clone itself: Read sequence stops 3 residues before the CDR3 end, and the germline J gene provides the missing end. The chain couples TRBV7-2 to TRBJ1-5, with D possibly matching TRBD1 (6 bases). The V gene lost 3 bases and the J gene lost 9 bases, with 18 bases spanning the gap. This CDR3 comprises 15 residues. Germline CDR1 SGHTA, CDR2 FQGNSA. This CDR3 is CASSLDRAFSRPQHF. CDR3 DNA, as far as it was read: TGTGCCAGCAGCTTGGACAGAGCTTTCAGTCGGCCC.

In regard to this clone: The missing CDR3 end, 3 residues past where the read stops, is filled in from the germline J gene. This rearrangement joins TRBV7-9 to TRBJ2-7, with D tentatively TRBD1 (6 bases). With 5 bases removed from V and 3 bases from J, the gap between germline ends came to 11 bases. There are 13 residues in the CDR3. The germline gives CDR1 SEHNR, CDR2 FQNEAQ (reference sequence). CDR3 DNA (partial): TGTGCCAGCAGCGTATTACAGGGCTACGAG. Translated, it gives CASSVLQGYE. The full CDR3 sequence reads CASSVLQGYEQYF.

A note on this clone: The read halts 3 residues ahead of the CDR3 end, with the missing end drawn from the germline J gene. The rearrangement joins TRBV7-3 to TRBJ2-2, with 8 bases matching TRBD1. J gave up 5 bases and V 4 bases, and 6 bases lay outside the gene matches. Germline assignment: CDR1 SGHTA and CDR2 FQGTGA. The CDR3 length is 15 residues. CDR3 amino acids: CASSSGQGSTGELFF. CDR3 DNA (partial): TGTGCCAGCAGCTCAGGACAGGGTTCGACCGGGGAG.

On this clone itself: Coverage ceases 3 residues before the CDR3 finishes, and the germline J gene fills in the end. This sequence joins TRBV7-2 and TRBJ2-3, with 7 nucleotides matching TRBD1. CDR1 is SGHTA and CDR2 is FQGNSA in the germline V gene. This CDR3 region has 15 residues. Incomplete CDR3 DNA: TGTGCCAGCAGCAACCGACAGGGAATCGGACAGCCG. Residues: CASSNRQGIGQP. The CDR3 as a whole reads CASSNRQGIGQPQYF. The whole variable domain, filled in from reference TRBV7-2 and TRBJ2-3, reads GAGVSQSPSNKVTEKGKDVELRCDPISGHTALYWYRQSLGQGLEFLIYFQGNSAPDKSGLPSDRFSAERTGGSVSTLTIQRTQQEDSAVYLCASSNRQGIGQPQYFGPGTRLTVL.